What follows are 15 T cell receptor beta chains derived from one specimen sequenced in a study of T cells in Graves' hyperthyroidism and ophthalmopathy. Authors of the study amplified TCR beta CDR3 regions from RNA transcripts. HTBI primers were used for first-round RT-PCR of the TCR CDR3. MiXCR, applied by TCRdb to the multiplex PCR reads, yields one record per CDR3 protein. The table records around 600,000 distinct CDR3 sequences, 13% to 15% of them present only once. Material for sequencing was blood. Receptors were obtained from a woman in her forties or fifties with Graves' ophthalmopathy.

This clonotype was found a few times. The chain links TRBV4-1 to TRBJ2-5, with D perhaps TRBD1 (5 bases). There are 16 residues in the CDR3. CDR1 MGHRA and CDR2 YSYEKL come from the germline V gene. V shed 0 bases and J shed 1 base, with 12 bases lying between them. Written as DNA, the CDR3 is TGCGCCAGCAGCCAAGACAGGGTTCCCCCCCAAGAGACCCAGTACTTC. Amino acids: CASSQDRVPPQETQYF.

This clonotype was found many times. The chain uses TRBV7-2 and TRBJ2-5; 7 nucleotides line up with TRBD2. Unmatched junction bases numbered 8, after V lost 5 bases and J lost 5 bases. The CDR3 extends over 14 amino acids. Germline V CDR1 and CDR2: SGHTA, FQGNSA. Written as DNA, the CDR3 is TGTGCCAGCAGCCTCAGCGGGGTCACCGAGACCCAGTACTTC. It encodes CASSLSGVTETQYF.

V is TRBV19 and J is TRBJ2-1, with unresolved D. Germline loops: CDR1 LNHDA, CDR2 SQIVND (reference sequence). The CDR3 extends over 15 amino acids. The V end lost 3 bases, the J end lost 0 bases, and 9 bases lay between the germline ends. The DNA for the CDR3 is TGTGCCAGTAGTATTAAACGTCTCTCCTACAATGAGCAGTTCTTC. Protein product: CASSIKRLSYNEQFF.

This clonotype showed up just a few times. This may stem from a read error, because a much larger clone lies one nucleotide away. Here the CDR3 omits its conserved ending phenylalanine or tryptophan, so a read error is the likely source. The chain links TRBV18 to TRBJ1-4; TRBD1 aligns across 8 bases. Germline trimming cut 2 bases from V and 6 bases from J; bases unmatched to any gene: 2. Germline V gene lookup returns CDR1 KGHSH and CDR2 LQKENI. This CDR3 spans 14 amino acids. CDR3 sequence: CASSPGQGDEKLFL. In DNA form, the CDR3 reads TGTGCCAGCTCACCAGGACAGGGAGATGAAAAACTGTTTCTT.

The CDR3 nucleotides are TGCGCCAGCAGCTTGCGCGGGATCAGCAATGAGCAGTTCTTC. This gives the protein CASSLRGISNEQFF. This chain uses TRBV5-1 with TRBJ2-1; D is perhaps TRBD2 (6 bases). V gave up 1 base and J gave up 6 bases, with 11 bases separating them. CDR1 is SGHRS, CDR2 YFSETQ, per germline. The CDR3 extends over 14 amino acids.

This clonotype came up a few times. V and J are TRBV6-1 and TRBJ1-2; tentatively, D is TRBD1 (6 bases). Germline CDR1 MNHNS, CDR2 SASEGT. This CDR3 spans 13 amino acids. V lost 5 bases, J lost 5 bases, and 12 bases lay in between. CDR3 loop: CASSTTGEYGYTF. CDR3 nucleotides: TGTGCCAGCAGTACGACAGGAGAATATGGCTACACCTTC.

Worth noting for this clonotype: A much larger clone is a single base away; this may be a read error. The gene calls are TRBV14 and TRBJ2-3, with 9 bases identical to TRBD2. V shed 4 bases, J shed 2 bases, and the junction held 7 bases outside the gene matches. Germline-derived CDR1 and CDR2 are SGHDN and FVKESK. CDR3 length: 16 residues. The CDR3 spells CASSLQLAGTTDTQYF. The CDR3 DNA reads TGTGCCAGCAGCCTCCAGCTAGCGGGAACCACAGATACGCAGTATTTT.

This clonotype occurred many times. The CDR3 spells CASSSQFRGTTNEKLFF. The CDR3 bases are TGTGCCAGCAGCAGCCAATTTAGGGGGACAACTAATGAAAAACTGTTTTTT. The chain carries TRBV7-8 and TRBJ1-4, with D possibly being TRBD1 (6 bases). Germline values: CDR1 SGHVS, CDR2 FQNEAQ. The CDR3 contains 17 residues. The V end was cut by 5 bases, the J end by 0 bases, with 16 bases between.

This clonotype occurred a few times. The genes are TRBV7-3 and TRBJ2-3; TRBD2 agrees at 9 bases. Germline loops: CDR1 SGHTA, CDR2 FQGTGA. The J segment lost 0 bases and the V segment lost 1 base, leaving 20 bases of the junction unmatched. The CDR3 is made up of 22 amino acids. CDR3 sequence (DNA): TGTGCCAGCAGCTTAAATATCCCGAATCGCGCGGGAGGGATTAAAAGCACAGATACGCAGTATTTT. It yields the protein CASSLNIPNRAGGIKSTDTQYF.

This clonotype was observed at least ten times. The CDR3 reads CASSLSAGPRHNEQFF. The CDR3 nucleotides read TGTGCCAGCAGTTTGTCGGCAGGGCCAAGGCACAATGAGCAGTTCTTC. V is TRBV12-3 or TRBV12-4 and J is TRBJ2-1, with D perhaps matching TRBD1 (5 bases). The germline V and J ends were trimmed by 3 bases and 5 bases, with 17 bases remaining between them. This CDR3 has 16 amino acids.

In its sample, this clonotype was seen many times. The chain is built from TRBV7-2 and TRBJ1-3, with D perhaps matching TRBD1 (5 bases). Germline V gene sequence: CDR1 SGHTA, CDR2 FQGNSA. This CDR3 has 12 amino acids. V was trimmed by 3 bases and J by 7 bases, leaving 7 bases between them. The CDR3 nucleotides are TGTGCCAGCAGCTTCCCAGGGAACACCATATATTTT. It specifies CASSFPGNTIYF.

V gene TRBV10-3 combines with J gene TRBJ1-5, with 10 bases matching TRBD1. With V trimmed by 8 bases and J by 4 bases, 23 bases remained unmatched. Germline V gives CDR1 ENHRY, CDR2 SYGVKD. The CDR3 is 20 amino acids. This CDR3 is CAIGEETLGQGMGFNQPQHF. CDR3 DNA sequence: TGTGCCATCGGAGAAGAAACATTGGGACAGGGGATGGGATTTAATCAGCCCCAGCATTTT.

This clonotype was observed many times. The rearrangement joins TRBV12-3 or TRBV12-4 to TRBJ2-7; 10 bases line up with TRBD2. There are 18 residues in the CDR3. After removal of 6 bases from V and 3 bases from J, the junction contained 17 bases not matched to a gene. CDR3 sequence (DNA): TGTGCCAGCAGCAAAAAGGGTCTAGCGGGAGCGGGGCGCTACGAGCAGTACTTC. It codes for CASSKKGLAGAGRYEQYF.

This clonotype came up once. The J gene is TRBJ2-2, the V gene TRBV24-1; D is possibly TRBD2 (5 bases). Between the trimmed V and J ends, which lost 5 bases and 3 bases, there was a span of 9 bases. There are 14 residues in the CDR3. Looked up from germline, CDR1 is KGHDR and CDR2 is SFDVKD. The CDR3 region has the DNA TGTGCCACCAGTGGATTGAGGGACACCGGGGAGCTGTTTTTT. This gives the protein CATSGLRDTGELFF.

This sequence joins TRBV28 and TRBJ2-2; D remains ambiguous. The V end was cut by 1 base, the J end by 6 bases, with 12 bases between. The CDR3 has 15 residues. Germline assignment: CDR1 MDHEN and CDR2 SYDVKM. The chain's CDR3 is CASSLSSLYSGELFF. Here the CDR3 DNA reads TGTGCCAGCAGTTTATCCAGCTTGTATTCCGGGGAGCTGTTTTTT.